The 17 T cell receptor beta chains given below trace back to one sample, sequenced in a study of post-analysis software for immune sequencing data. Notes on the study in general: Roughly 5 TRBV segments, including TRBV5-6, TRBV5-1 and TRBV20-1, were more frequent in patients than controls.

Antigen specificity for these receptors is unknown. Included in the TCR beta cDNA libraries were unique molecular identifiers. Via MiXCR, TCRdb re-called the PCR reads, giving one row per CDR3 protein. The table has about 820,000 distinct CDR3 sequences, roughly 50% seen once. The sample comprised blood. These receptors all stem from a girl between 10 and 17 years old with multiple sclerosis.

The rearrangement joins TRBV6-5 to TRBJ2-7; TRBD1 matches 7 bases. J was trimmed by 6 bases and V by 5 bases; bases with no gene match: 7. CDR1 and CDR2 from the germline V gene are MNHEY and SVGAGI. This CDR3 region has 13 residues. The CDR3 sequence: CASSPKTGREQYF. The CDR3 coding sequence is TGTGCCAGCAGTCCCAAGACAGGGCGCGAGCAGTACTTC.

The chain is built from TRBV20-1 and TRBJ1-2, with a possible D match to TRBD1 (6 bases). Trimming pared 2 bases from V and 5 bases from J, leaving 15 bases between. CDR1 and CDR2 (germline): DFQATT, SNEGSKA (reference sequence). The CDR3 has 14 residues. The CDR3 reads CSARSTGSEYGYTF. DNA for the CDR3: TGCAGTGCTAGATCAACAGGGTCGGAGTATGGCTACACCTTC.

The chain recombines TRBV2 with TRBJ2-1; D call uncertain. V dropped 4 bases and J dropped 1 base, with 14 bases sitting between them. This CDR3 has 16 amino acids. Germline assignment: CDR1 SNHLY and CDR2 FYNNEI. CDR3 in amino acids: CASSAPYKRSYNEQFF. The CDR3 nucleotides are TGTGCCAGCAGTGCGCCCTACAAGAGGTCCTACAATGAGCAGTTCTTC.

This clonotype showed up just once. The gene calls are TRBV20-1 and TRBJ1-4; D remains unclear. The germline V gene has CDR1 DFQATT and CDR2 SNEGSKA (reference sequence). The CDR3 contains 11 residues. The CDR3 loop is CSPDANEKLFF. The CDR3 DNA is TGCAGCCCCGATGCTAATGAAAAACTGTTTTTT.

The chain is built from TRBV7-9 and TRBJ1-2; 8 bases line up with TRBD1. Trimming at V came to 3 bases and at J to 8 bases, leaving 17 bases not matched to a gene. Germline V gives CDR1 SEHNR, CDR2 FQNEAQ (reference sequence). This CDR3 comprises 17 residues. The CDR3 is CASSFSGQAVALGGYTF. Here the CDR3 DNA reads TGTGCCAGCAGCTTTTCGGGACAGGCAGTTGCCCTTGGGGGCTACACCTTC.

J is TRBJ1-6 and V is TRBV28; D remains unclear. The length of the CDR3 is 15 residues. Germline V gene lookup returns CDR1 MDHEN and CDR2 SYDVKM. Trimming pared 4 bases from V and 4 bases from J, leaving 11 bases between. CDR3 nucleotides: TGTGCCAGCAGTTCACCGACGACGTATAATTCACCCCTCCACTTT. It is translated as CASSSPTTYNSPLHF.

The chain links TRBV29-1 to TRBJ2-1, with D perhaps being TRBD1 or TRBD2 (5 bases each). Germline V gene lookup returns CDR1 SQVTM and CDR2 ANQGSEA. The CDR3 runs to 16 residues. Trimming pared 3 bases from V and 1 base from J, leaving 16 bases between. This chain's CDR3 is CSVDPGLRVSYNEQFF. The CDR3 coding sequence is TGCAGCGTTGATCCGGGGCTCAGGGTATCCTACAATGAGCAGTTCTTC.

This clonotype showed up just a few times. V usage is TRBV14 and J usage is TRBJ1-2; D call uncertain. The CDR3 extends over 17 amino acids. Trimming pared 0 bases from V and 4 bases from J, leaving 18 bases between. Germline V gene data show CDR1 as SGHDN and CDR2 as FVKESK. Here the CDR3 reads CASSQDRLTETLYGYTF. CDR3 DNA sequence: TGTGCCAGCAGCCAAGATCGCCTCACAGAAACCCTCTATGGCTACACCTTC. The complete variable domain, with remaining parts taken from reference TRBV14 and TRBJ1-2, reads EAGVTQFPSHSVIEKGQTVTLRCDPISGHDNLYWYRRVMGKEIKFLLHFVKESKQDESGMPNNRFLAERTGGTYSTLKVQPAELEDSGVYFCASSQDRLTETLYGYTFGSGTRLTVV.

This chain uses TRBV10-3 with TRBJ2-5, with 7 bases matching TRBD1. Per germline, CDR1 ENHRY and CDR2 SYGVKD. Unmatched junction bases numbered 6, after V lost 6 bases and J lost 2 bases. The CDR3 length is 14 residues. CDR3 loop: CAIRHGTAQETQYF. The DNA for the CDR3 is TGTGCCATCAGGCACGGGACAGCTCAAGAGACCCAGTACTTC.

DNA for the CDR3: TGCGCCAGCAGCTTGGAAACCCTAGCGGAGACCCAGTACTTC. Its protein is CASSLETLAETQYF. The V call is TRBV5-1, the J call TRBJ2-7; a weak D match, TRBD2 (6 bases). The DNA end is more similar to TRBJ2-5, so the J call may be wrong. Germline CDR1 is SGHRS and CDR2 is YFSETQ. The CDR3 totals 14 residues.

This clonotype was counted a few times. This rearrangement joins TRBV29-1 to TRBJ1-1; D remains unclear. Germline CDR1 SQVTM, CDR2 ANQGSEA. The CDR3 loop spans 13 amino acids. Trimming took off 6 bases at V and 0 bases at J, with 11 bases between the two ends. As DNA, the CDR3 is TGCAGCGTCGCAGGACCCATGAACACTGAAGCTTTCTTT. Encoded protein: CSVAGPMNTEAFF. The full variable domain, completed using reference TRBV29-1 and TRBJ1-1, is SAVISQKPSRDICQRGTSLTIQCQVDSQVTMMFWYRQQPGQSLTLIATANQGSEATYESGFVIDKFPISRPNLTFSTLTVSNMSPEDSSIYLCSVAGPMNTEAFFGQGTRLTVV.

This chain joins TRBV6-6 and TRBJ1-2, with D perhaps TRBD1 (5 bases). The germline gives CDR1 MNHNY, CDR2 SVGAGI (reference sequence). The CDR3 consists of 12 residues. The V and J ends lost 6 bases and 6 bases respectively, with 11 bases between them. The CDR3 is CASRSPGDGYTF. In DNA form, the CDR3 reads TGTGCCAGCAGGTCGCCGGGGGATGGCTACACCTTC.

The chain employs TRBV27 and TRBJ1-2; TRBD1 matches at 7 bases. This CDR3 has 18 residues. Germline trimming cut 2 bases from V and 0 bases from J; bases unmatched to any gene: 12. Germline loops: CDR1 MNHEY, CDR2 SMNVEV (reference sequence). The CDR3 DNA sequence: TGTGCCAGCAGTTTACTCAGGGACAGTCACGCTACTAACTATGGCTACACCTTC. Translating gives CASSLLRDSHATNYGYTF.

There are a few counts of this clonotype. The chain has TRBV6-1 and TRBJ2-7; 7 bases match TRBD1. Unmatched junction bases numbered 22, after V lost 8 bases and J lost 0 bases. The CDR3 is 19 amino acids. Per the germline V gene, CDR1 is MNHNS and CDR2 is SASEGT. CDR3 sequence (DNA): TGTGCCAGCGCTCCCTTTGGTCCAGGGGGTGCCTTTAACTCCTACGAGCAGTACTTC. This gives the protein CASAPFGPGGAFNSYEQYF.

This clonotype was detected only a few times. V and J are TRBV7-3 and TRBJ2-7; TRBD2 aligns across 7 bases. Germline V gene lookup returns CDR1 SGHTA and CDR2 FQGTGA. V trimming: 0 bases; J trimming: 6 bases; junction bases outside the gene matches: 5. The CDR3 sequence is 14 residues long. CDR3 loop: CASSLTGGHREQYF. CDR3 DNA sequence: TGTGCCAGCAGCTTAACGGGAGGGCATCGCGAGCAGTACTTC.

This sequence joins TRBV6-5 and TRBJ2-3; D is uncertain. The ends were cut back, 0 bases at V and 2 bases at J, with 12 bases in the middle. Germline V gene lookup returns CDR1 MNHEY and CDR2 SVGAGI. This CDR3 is 16 amino acids long. CDR3 DNA sequence: TGTGCCAGCAGTTACTCGGTGGCAGCGAACACAGATACGCAGTATTTT. Encoded protein: CASSYSVAANTDTQYF.

Only a few counts were recorded for this clonotype. This chain joins TRBV27 and TRBJ1-2; possibly TRBD1 for D (5 bases). The CDR3 is 17 amino acids. CDR1 and CDR2 from the germline V gene are MNHEY and SMNVEV (reference sequence). Trimming removed 3 bases at V and 0 bases at J, with 17 bases between. The chain's CDR3 is CASSLRQGPLPNYGYTF. CDR3 DNA sequence: TGTGCCAGCAGTTTGAGGCAGGGTCCTCTCCCTAACTATGGCTACACCTTC.